This T cell receptor beta chain was profiled in a study of CD8 T cells in Susac syndrome. The RNA, roughly 0.45 to 1 ug, was put through reverse transcription using random hexamers. The TCR beta CDR3 was amplified by immunoSEQ multiplex PCR across 54 Vbeta, 13 Jbeta. Via MiXCR, TCRdb re-called the immunoSEQ multiplex PCR reads, giving one row per CDR3 protein. The table records roughly 86,000 distinct CDR3 sequences, roughly 95% of them present only once. Whole-study results and caveats: That the number of individuals in its TCR sequencing and HLA analysis was relatively small was acknowledged by the study.

Note on this clonotype: Its specificity is not known.

V was trimmed by 2 bases and J by 5 bases, leaving 6 bases between them. The length of the CDR3 is 11 residues. Germline CDR1 reads GTSNPN; CDR2 reads SVGIG (reference sequence). The TCR comes from a human donor with Susac syndrome. V gene TRBV30 combines with J gene TRBJ1-1; D is undetermined. What was sequenced was CD8+ T cells from PBMCs. The CDR3 region is CAWSLGTEAFF. The CDR3 nucleotides read TGTGCCTGGAGTTTGGGGACTGAAGCTTTCTTT.